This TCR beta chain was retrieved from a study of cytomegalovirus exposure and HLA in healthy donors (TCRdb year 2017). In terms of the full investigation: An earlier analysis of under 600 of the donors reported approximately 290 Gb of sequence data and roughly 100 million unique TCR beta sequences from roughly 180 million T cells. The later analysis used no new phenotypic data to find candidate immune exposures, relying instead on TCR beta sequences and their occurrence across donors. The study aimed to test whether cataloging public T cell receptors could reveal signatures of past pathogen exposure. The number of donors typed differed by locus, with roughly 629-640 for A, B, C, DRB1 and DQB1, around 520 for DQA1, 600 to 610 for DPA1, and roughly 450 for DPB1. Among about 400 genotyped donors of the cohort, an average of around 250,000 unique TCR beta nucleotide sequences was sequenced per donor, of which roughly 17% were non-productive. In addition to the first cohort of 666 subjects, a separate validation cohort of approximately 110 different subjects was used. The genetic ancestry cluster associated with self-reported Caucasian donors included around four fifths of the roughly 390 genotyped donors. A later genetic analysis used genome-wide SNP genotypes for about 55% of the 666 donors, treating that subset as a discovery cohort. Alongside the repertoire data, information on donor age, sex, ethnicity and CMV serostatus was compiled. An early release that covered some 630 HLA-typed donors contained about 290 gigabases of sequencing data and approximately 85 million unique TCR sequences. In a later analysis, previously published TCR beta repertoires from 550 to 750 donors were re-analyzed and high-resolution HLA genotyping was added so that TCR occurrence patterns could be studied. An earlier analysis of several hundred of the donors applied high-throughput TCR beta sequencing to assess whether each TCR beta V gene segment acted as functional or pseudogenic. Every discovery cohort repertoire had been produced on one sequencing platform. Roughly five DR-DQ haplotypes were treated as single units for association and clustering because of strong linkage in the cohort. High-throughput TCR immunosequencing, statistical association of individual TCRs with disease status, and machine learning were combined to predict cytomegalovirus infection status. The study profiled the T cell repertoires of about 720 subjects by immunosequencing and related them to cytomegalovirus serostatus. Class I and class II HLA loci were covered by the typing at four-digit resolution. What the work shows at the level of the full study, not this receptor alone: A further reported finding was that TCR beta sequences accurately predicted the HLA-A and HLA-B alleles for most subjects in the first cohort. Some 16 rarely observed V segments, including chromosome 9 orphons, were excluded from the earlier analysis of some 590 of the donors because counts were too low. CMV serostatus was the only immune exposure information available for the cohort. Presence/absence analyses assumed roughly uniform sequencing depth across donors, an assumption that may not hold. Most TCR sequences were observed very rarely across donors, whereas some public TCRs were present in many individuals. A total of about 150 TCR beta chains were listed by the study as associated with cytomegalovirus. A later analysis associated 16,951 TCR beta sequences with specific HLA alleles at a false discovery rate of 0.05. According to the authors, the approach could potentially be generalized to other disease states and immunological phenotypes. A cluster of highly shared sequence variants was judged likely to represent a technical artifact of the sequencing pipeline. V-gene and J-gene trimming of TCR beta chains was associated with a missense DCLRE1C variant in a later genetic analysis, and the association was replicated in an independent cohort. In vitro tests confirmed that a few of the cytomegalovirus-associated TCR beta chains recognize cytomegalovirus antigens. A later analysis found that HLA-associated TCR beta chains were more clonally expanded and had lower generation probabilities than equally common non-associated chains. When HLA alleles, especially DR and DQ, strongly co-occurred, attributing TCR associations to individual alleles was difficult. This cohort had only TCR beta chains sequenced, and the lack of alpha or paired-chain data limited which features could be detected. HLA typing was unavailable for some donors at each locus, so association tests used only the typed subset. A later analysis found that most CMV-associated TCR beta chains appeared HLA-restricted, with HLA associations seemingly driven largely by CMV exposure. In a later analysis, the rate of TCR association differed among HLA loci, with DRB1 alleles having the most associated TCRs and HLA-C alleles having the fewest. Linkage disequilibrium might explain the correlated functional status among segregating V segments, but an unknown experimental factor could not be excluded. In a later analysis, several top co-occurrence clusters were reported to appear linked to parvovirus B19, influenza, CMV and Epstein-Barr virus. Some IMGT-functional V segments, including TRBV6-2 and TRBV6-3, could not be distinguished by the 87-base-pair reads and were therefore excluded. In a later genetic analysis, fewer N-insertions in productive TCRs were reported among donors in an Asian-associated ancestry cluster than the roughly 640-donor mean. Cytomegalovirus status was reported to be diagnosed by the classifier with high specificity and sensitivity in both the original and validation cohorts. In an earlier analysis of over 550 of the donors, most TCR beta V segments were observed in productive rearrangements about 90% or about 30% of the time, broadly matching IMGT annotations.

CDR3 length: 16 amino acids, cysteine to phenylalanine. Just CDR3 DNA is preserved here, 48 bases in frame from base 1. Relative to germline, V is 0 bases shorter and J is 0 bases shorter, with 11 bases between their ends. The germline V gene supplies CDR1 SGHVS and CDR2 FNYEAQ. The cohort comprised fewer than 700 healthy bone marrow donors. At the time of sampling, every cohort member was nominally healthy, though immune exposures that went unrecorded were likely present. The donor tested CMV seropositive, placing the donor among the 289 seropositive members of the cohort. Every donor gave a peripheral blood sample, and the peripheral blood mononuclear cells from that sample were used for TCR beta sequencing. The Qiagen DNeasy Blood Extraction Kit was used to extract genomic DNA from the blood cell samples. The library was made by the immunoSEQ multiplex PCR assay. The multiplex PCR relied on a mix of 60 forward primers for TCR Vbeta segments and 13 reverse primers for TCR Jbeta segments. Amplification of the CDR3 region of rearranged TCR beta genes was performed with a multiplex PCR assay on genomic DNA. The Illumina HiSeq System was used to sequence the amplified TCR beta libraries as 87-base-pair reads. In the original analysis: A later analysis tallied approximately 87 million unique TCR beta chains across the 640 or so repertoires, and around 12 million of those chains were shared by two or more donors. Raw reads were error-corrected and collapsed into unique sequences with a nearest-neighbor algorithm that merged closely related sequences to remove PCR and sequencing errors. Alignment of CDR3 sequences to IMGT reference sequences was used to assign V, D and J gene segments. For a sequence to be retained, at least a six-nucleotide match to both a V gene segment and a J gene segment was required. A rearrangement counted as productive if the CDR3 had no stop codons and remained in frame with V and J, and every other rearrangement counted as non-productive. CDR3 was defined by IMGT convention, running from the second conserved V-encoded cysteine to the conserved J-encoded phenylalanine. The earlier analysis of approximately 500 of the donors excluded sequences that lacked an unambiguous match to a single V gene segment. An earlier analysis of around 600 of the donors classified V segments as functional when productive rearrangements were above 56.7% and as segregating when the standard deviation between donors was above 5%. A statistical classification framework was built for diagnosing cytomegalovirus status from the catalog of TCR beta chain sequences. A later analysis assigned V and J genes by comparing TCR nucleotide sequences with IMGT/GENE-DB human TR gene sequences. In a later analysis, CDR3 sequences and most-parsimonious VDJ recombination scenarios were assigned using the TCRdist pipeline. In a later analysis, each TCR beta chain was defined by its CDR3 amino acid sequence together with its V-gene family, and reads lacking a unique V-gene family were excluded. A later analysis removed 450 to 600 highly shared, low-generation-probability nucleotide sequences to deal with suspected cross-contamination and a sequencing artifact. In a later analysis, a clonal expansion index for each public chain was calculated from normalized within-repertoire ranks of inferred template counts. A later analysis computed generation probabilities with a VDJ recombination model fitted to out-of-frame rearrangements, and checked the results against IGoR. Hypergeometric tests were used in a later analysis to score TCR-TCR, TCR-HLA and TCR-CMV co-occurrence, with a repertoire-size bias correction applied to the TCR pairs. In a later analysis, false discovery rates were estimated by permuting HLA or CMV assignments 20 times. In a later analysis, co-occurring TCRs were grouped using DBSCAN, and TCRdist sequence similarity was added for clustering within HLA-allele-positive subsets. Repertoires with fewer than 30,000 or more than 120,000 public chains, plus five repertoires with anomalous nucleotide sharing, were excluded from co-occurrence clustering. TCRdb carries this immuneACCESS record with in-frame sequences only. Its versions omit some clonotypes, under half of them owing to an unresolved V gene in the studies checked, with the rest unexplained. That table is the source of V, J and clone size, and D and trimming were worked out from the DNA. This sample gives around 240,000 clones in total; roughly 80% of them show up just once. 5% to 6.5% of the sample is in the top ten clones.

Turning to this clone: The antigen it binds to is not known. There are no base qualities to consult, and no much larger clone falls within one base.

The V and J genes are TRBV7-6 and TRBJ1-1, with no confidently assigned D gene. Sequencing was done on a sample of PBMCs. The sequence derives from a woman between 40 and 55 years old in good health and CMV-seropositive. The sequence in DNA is TGTGCCAGCAGCTTAGCGGGCGGGCTCATGAACACTGAAGCTTTCTTT. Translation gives CASSLAGGLMNTEAFF. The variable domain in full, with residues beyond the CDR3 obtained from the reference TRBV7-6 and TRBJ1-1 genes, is GAGVSQSPRYKVTKRGQDVALRCDPISGHVSLYWYRQALGQGPEFLTYFNYEAQQDKSGLPNDRFSAERPEGSISTLTIQRTEQRDSAMYRCASSLAGGLMNTEAFFGQGTRLTVV.